A single sample gave rise to the 17 T cell receptor beta chains below, sequenced in a study of cytomegalovirus exposure and HLA in healthy donors. Use of 60 Vbeta and 13 Jbeta primers characterized the PCR. Data came from immunoSEQ multiplex PCR; TCRdb stores just in-frame clones and leaves some out. The sample records some 130,000 clones, around three quarters being singletons. The specimen sequenced was PBMCs. The receptors here all came from a male donor in good health and CMV-seropositive.

This chain joins TRBV27 and TRBJ2-7, with D perhaps TRBD1 (6 bases). The CDR3 length is 13 residues. Trimming shortened V by 6 bases and J by 4 bases, and 13 bases separated the two germline ends. Germline-derived CDR1 and CDR2 are MNHEY and SMNVEV (reference sequence). CDR3 nucleotides: TGTGCCAGCAGGTTTCAAGGACAGTACGAGCAGTACTTC. Translated: CASRFQGQYEQYF.

The rearrangement joins TRBV5-1 to TRBJ1-3; D is possibly TRBD1 (6 bases). The CDR3 extends over 16 amino acids. V lost 0 bases and J lost 5, with 15 bases in between. Germline V lookup: CDR1 SGHRS, CDR2 YFSETQ. This CDR3 reads CASSLEVTGGRNTIYF. The CDR3 nucleotides are TGCGCCAGCAGCTTGGAGGTGACAGGAGGTAGAAACACCATATATTTT.

The CDR3 here is CASSLGDRAGEAFF. The CDR3 bases are TGCGCCAGCAGCTTGGGGGACAGGGCGGGTGAAGCTTTCTTT. This chain uses TRBV5-1 with TRBJ1-1; TRBD1 aligns across 9 bases. Germline CDR1 is SGHRS and CDR2 is YFSETQ. V shed 0 bases and J 7 bases; nucleotides not matched to a gene: 4. The CDR3 consists of 14 residues.

The chain employs TRBV18 and TRBJ1-5; 9 bases fit TRBD1. Germline V lookup: CDR1 KGHSH, CDR2 LQKENI. This CDR3 comprises 14 residues. The V segment lost 6 bases and the J segment 5 bases; nucleotides outside the gene matches: 5. The CDR3 DNA reads as TGTGCCAGCTCTAGGACAGGGGCGGATCAGCCCCAGCATTTT. As protein: CASSRTGADQPQHF.

This clone was observed once. V gene TRBV27 combines with J gene TRBJ1-2, with TRBD1 matching over 8 bases. This CDR3 has 15 amino acids. Looked up from germline, CDR1 is MNHEY and CDR2 is SMNVEV (reference sequence). Trimming removed 5 bases from V and 7 bases from J; junction bases left unmatched: 12. CDR3 sequence reads: CASSHDWTGIGGYTF. DNA of the CDR3: TGTGCCAGCAGTCACGACTGGACAGGGATTGGTGGCTACACCTTC.

The rearrangement joins TRBV4-2 to TRBJ2-5, with a possible D match to TRBD2 (6 bases). This CDR3 region has 15 residues. V shed 3 bases and J shed 4 bases, with 15 bases lying between them. Germline CDR1 LGHNA, CDR2 YNFKEQ. The CDR3 sequence is CASSQGGWGVETQYF. The CDR3, as DNA: TGTGCCAGCAGCCAGGGGGGTTGGGGCGTAGAGACCCAGTACTTC.

The gene calls are TRBV19 and TRBJ2-2; D remains ambiguous. This CDR3 region has 13 residues. Trimming cost V 3 bases and J 6 bases, with 8 bases left between them. Germline-derived CDR1 and CDR2 are LNHDA and SQIVND (reference sequence). The CDR3 loop is CASSIGQAGELFF. The CDR3 DNA sequence: TGTGCCAGTAGTATCGGTCAGGCCGGGGAGCTGTTTTTT.

V is TRBV27 and J is TRBJ2-7, with 8 bases aligning to TRBD1. Germline V lookup: CDR1 MNHEY, CDR2 SMNVEV (reference sequence). After removal of 5 bases from V and 6 bases from J, the junction contained 6 bases not matched to a gene. The CDR3 loop spans 13 amino acids. The CDR3 reads CASSPGTGREQYF. CDR3 bases: TGTGCCAGCAGTCCCGGGACAGGACGCGAGCAGTACTTC.

This clone occurred once. The rearrangement uses TRBV28 and TRBJ2-1, with 7 bases aligning to TRBD2. The germline gives CDR1 MDHEN, CDR2 SYDVKM. V gave up 5 bases and J gave up 10 bases; unmatched junction bases: 8. This CDR3 is built from 13 residues. CDR3 sequence (DNA): TGTGCCAGCAGTCCGAGACTAGCAGGCGAGCAGTTCTTC. Translation: CASSPRLAGEQFF.

The sample holds a few counts of this clone. The chain recombines TRBV27 with TRBJ2-3; TRBD2 might be the D (6 bases). Trimming cost V 5 bases and J 1 base, with 13 bases left between them. Germline CDR1 is MNHEY and CDR2 is SMNVEV (reference sequence). The CDR3 runs 15 residues. The CDR3 sequence is CASSPPSSGTDTQYF. The CDR3 DNA sequence: TGTGCCAGCAGTCCCCCATCTAGCGGCACAGATACGCAGTATTTT.

The chain couples TRBV6-1 to TRBJ1-3; tentative D call: TRBD1 (5 bases). Per germline, CDR1 MNHNS and CDR2 SASEGT. With 6 bases removed from V and 0 bases from J, the gap between germline ends came to 12 bases. The CDR3 spans 15 residues. This chain's CDR3 is CASRTQGYSGNTIYF. The CDR3 bases are TGTGCCAGCAGAACCCAGGGATACTCTGGAAACACCATATATTTT.

The V gene is TRBV27, the J gene TRBJ2-7; 8 nucleotides align to TRBD1. CDR1 is MNHEY, CDR2 SMNVEV, per germline (reference sequence). V was clipped by 6 bases and J by 3 bases; unmatched bases: 1. The CDR3 covers 12 residues. The CDR3 DNA reads as TGTGCCAGCAGGGACAGGGTCTACGAGCAGTACTTC. This gives the protein CASRDRVYEQYF.

This clone was picked up a small number of times. The J gene is TRBJ1-4, the V gene TRBV19; 8 bases are shared with TRBD1. The CDR3 is made up of 15 amino acids. V lost 4 bases and J lost 5; bases outside the gene matches: 6. Germline V gene lookup returns CDR1 LNHDA and CDR2 SQIVND (reference sequence). CDR3 DNA sequence: TGTGCCAGTAGTACTCGGACAGGGAGAAATGAAAAACTGTTTTTT. This translates into CASSTRTGRNEKLFF.

The rearrangement uses TRBV7-3 and TRBJ2-2, with 7 nucleotides matching TRBD2. The CDR3 contains 13 residues. The V gene end was trimmed by 6 bases and the J gene end by 7 bases; junction bases not matched to a gene: 5. Germline values: CDR1 SGHTA, CDR2 FQGTGA. CDR3 residues: CASSRLAYGELFF. As DNA, the CDR3 is TGTGCCAGCAGTCGACTAGCTTACGGGGAGCTGTTTTTT.

The chain uses TRBV14 and TRBJ2-7; the match to TRBD1 covers 8 bases. Trimming removed 4 bases from V and 6 bases from J; junction bases left unmatched: 2. Germline V CDR1 and CDR2: SGHDN, FVKESK. The CDR3 contains 12 residues. The CDR3 here is CASSLQGGEQYF. CDR3 in DNA: TGTGCCAGCAGCCTACAGGGGGGCGAGCAGTACTTC. The complete variable domain, with remaining parts taken from reference TRBV14 and TRBJ2-7, reads EAGVTQFPSHSVIEKGQTVTLRCDPISGHDNLYWYRRVMGKEIKFLLHFVKESKQDESGMPNNRFLAERTGGTYSTLKVQPAELEDSGVYFCASSLQGGEQYFGPGTRLTVT.

The rearrangement uses TRBV27 and TRBJ2-7; D is unresolved. V lost 4 bases and J lost 0, with 4 bases in between. The CDR3 runs to 12 residues. The V gene's germline CDR1 is MNHEY and CDR2 SMNVEV (reference sequence). CDR3 nucleotide sequence: TGTGCCAGCAGTTGGAGCTCCTACGAGCAGTACTTC. It translates to CASSWSSYEQYF.

The V gene is TRBV7-2, the J gene TRBJ1-1; tentative D call: TRBD1 (6 bases). Germline V CDR1 and CDR2: SGHTA, FQGNSA. V was trimmed by 5 bases and J by 1 base, leaving 17 bases between them. The CDR3 runs 16 residues. The CDR3 protein is CASSPGVSRPNTEAFF. The CDR3 DNA reads TGTGCCAGCAGCCCAGGGGTTTCCAGGCCGAACACTGAAGCTTTCTTT. The full variable domain, its missing parts supplied by reference TRBV7-2 and TRBJ1-1, is GAGVSQSPSNKVTEKGKDVELRCDPISGHTALYWYRQSLGQGLEFLIYFQGNSAPDKSGLPSDRFSAERTGGSVSTLTIQRTQQEDSAVYLCASSPGVSRPNTEAFFGQGTRLTVV.